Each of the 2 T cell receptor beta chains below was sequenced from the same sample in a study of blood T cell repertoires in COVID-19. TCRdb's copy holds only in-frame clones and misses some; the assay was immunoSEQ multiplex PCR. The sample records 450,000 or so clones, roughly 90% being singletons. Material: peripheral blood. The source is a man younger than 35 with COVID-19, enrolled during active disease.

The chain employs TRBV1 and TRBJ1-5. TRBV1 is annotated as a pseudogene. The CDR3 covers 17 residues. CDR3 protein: CTSSQVAAADSNQPQHF. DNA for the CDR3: TGCACCAGCAGCCAGGTGGCGGCAGCCGATAGCAATCAGCCCCAGCATTTT.

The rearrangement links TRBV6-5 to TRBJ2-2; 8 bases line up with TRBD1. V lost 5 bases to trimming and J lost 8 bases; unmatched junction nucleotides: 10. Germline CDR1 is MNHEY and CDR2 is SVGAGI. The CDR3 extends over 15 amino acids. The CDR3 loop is CASSIQGGSVGELFF. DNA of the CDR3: TGTGCCAGCAGTATACAGGGGGGAAGCGTGGGGGAGCTGTTTTTT.